Sequencing of this TCR beta chain was carried out in a study of cytomegalovirus exposure and HLA in healthy donors (dated by TCRdb to between 2016 and 2019). Background on the whole study: In an earlier analysis of fewer than 750 of the donors, 276 Gb of sequence data and some 120 million unique TCR beta sequences from about 179 million T cells were reported. Approximately 300 gigabases of sequencing data and 91 million or so unique TCR sequences made up an early release that covered 500 to 650 HLA-typed donors. The genetic ancestry cluster associated with self-reported Caucasian donors included roughly four fifths of the 350 to 500 genotyped donors. The study aimed to test whether signatures of past pathogen exposure could be identified by cataloging public T cell receptors. The T cell repertoires of under 700 subjects were profiled by immunosequencing and related to cytomegalovirus serostatus. Besides the first cohort of 500 to 700 subjects, a separate validation cohort made up of 90 to 150 different subjects was used. To predict cytomegalovirus infection status, the study combined high-throughput TCR immunosequencing, statistical association of individual TCRs with disease status, and machine learning. A later analysis re-examined previously published TCR beta repertoires from several hundred donors and added high-resolution HLA genotyping to investigate patterns of TCR occurrence. In the later analysis, no new phenotypic data were used to find candidate immune exposures; instead, reliance was placed on TCR beta sequences and their occurrence across donors. To decide whether each TCR beta V gene segment behaved as functional or pseudogenic, an earlier analysis of 587 of the donors relied on high-throughput TCR beta sequencing. Donor age, sex, ethnicity and CMV serostatus were collected together with the repertoire data. Genome-wide SNP genotypes for about three fifths of the roughly 700 donors were used in a later genetic analysis, which treated that subset as a discovery cohort. Every discovery cohort repertoire had been produced on one sequencing platform. HLA typing covered class I and class II loci at four-digit resolution. The number of donors typed differed by locus, with about 629-640 for A, B, C, DRB1 and DQB1, around 520 for DQA1, nearly 610 for DPA1, and some 450 for DPB1. Four to six DR-DQ haplotypes were handled as single units for association and clustering, since linkage in the cohort was strong. On average, around 230,000 unique TCR beta nucleotide sequences were sequenced per donor among a few hundred genotyped donors of the cohort, with 15% to 20% of those sequences being non-productive.

Sequences MNHEY (CDR1) and SVGAGI (CDR2) are obtained from the germline V gene. From the cysteine up to the phenylalanine, the CDR3 has a length of 16 residues. The kept DNA is CDR3 alone, 48 bases in frame from the first base. The trim is 2 bases for V and 0 bases for J, with a gap of 11 bases between the germline ends. With regard to this clone: The target of this receptor is not known.

General study outcomes and caveats: In a later analysis, some 18,000 TCR beta sequences were associated with specific HLA alleles at a false discovery rate of 0.05. Across donors, most TCR sequences were observed very rarely, whereas some public TCRs were present in many individuals. A later genetic analysis reported fewer N-insertions in productive TCRs among donors in an Asian-associated ancestry cluster than the approximately 700-donor mean. An earlier analysis of roughly 570 of the donors showed that most TCR beta V segments appeared in productive rearrangements either about 87% or about 30% of the time, which broadly matched IMGT annotations. The classifier was reported to diagnose cytomegalovirus status with high specificity and sensitivity in both the original cohort and the validation cohort. A further reported finding was that TCR beta sequences accurately predicted the HLA-A and HLA-B alleles for most subjects in the first cohort. The earlier analysis of about 600 of the donors excluded 15 to 20 rarely observed V segments, including chromosome 9 orphons, because counts were too low. Because some donors lacked HLA typing at each locus, the association tests relied only on the typed subset. According to a later analysis, most CMV-associated TCR beta chains appeared to be HLA-restricted, and the HLA associations seemed to be driven largely by CMV exposure. The cohort was sequenced for TCR beta chains only, and without alpha or paired-chain data the features that could be detected were limited. In vitro tests confirmed that a few of the cytomegalovirus-associated TCR beta chains recognize cytomegalovirus antigens. A later analysis reported that several top co-occurrence clusters appeared linked to parvovirus B19, influenza, CMV and Epstein-Barr virus. In a later genetic analysis, a missense DCLRE1C variant was associated with V-gene and J-gene trimming of TCR beta chains, and the association was replicated in an independent cohort. A cluster of highly shared sequence variants was judged likely to represent a technical artifact of the sequencing pipeline. When HLA alleles, especially DR and DQ, strongly co-occurred, TCR associations were difficult to assign to individual alleles. A later analysis found that HLA-associated TCR beta chains were more clonally expanded and had lower generation probabilities than equally common non-associated chains. According to the authors, the approach could potentially be generalized to other disease states and immunological phenotypes. In the study, approximately 160 TCR beta chains were listed as associated with cytomegalovirus. In a later analysis, TCR association rates were found to vary across HLA loci, with the most associated TCRs seen for DRB1 alleles and the fewest for HLA-C alleles. CMV serostatus was the only immune exposure information available for the cohort. Sequencing depth was assumed to be roughly uniform across donors in the presence/absence analyses, though that assumption may not hold. Some IMGT-functional V segments, including TRBV6-2 and TRBV6-3, could not be distinguished by the 87-base-pair reads and were therefore excluded. Correlated functional status among segregating V segments might reflect linkage disequilibrium, but an unknown experimental factor could not be ruled out.

The cohort consisted of 666 healthy bone marrow donors. At the time of sampling, all cohort members were nominally healthy, though unrecorded immune exposures were likely present. The donor tested CMV seropositive, placing the donor among the approximately 310 seropositive members of the cohort. Every donor gave a peripheral blood sample, and the peripheral blood mononuclear cells from that sample were used for TCR beta sequencing. Genomic DNA extraction from the blood cell samples was performed with the Qiagen DNeasy Blood Extraction Kit. The library was built by means of the immunoSEQ multiplex PCR assay. For the multiplex PCR, a mixture combining 60 forward primers for TCR Vbeta segments and 13 reverse primers for TCR Jbeta segments was used. A multiplex PCR assay on genomic DNA amplified the CDR3 region of rearranged TCR beta genes. Amplified TCR beta libraries were sequenced as 87-base-pair reads on the Illumina HiSeq System. The paper's data handling went like this. A later analysis tallied around 87 million unique TCR beta chains across the 640 or so repertoires, and approximately 12 million of those chains were shared by two or more donors. Raw reads were error-corrected and collapsed into unique sequences with a nearest-neighbor algorithm that merged closely related sequences to remove PCR and sequencing errors. Alignment of CDR3 sequences to IMGT reference sequences was used to assign V, D and J gene segments. For a sequence to be retained, a match of at least six nucleotides was required to both a V gene segment and a J gene segment. Rearrangements were classified as productive when the CDR3 lacked stop codons and remained in frame with V and J, and all other rearrangements were classified as non-productive. CDR3 was defined according to IMGT convention as the region running from the second conserved V-encoded cysteine to the conserved J-encoded phenylalanine. The earlier analysis of roughly 590 of the donors excluded sequences that lacked an unambiguous match to a single V gene segment. In an earlier analysis of some 590 of the donors, a V segment was called functional when productive rearrangements were above 56.7%, and segregating when the standard deviation between donors exceeded 5%. A statistical classification framework was developed to diagnose cytomegalovirus status using the catalog of TCR beta chain sequences. In a later analysis, TCR nucleotide sequences were compared against IMGT/GENE-DB human TR gene sequences so that V and J genes could be assigned. A later analysis assigned CDR3 sequences and most-parsimonious VDJ recombination scenarios with the TCRdist pipeline. In a later analysis, every TCR beta chain was defined by the combination of its CDR3 amino acid sequence and its V-gene family, and reads without a unique V-gene family were dropped. As a way to deal with suspected cross-contamination and a sequencing artifact, a later analysis dropped 592 nucleotide sequences that were highly shared and had low generation probability. In a later analysis, a clonal expansion index was calculated for each public chain from normalized within-repertoire ranks of inferred template counts. Generation probabilities in a later analysis came from a VDJ recombination model fitted to out-of-frame rearrangements, and those results were checked against IGoR. Hypergeometric tests were used in a later analysis to score TCR-TCR, TCR-HLA and TCR-CMV co-occurrence, with a repertoire-size bias correction applied to the TCR pairs. To estimate false discovery rates, a later analysis permuted the HLA or CMV assignments 20 times. In a later analysis, co-occurring TCRs were grouped with DBSCAN, and TCRdist sequence similarity was added when clustering was performed within HLA-allele-positive subsets. Repertoires with fewer than 30,000 or more than 120,000 public chains, plus five repertoires with anomalous nucleotide sharing, were excluded from co-occurrence clustering. TCRdb stores this immuneACCESS table with in-frame sequences only. Part of the clones is absent; in the studies checked, under half of the shortfall reflects unresolved V genes, and no reason is known for the rest. V, J and clone size were drawn from that table, and D and trimming were deduced from the DNA. The sample table holds 200,000 to 250,000 clones. The ten largest clones take up around 0.95% of the sample.

This receptor was taken from a woman aged 25 to 39 in good health and CMV-seropositive. The chain is made from TRBV6-5 and TRBJ1-3; the best D guess is TRBD1, with 5 bases matching. The sample consisted of PBMCs. The base sequence is TGTGCCAGCAGTTACAAACCAGGGTTCTCTGGAAACACCATATATTTT. This codes for CASSYKPGFSGNTIYF.